Listed below are T cell receptor beta chains from one sample, sequenced in a study of T cell changes during pregnancy in multiple sclerosis. Libraries were prepared by immunoSEQ multiplex PCR; TCRdb keeps only in-frame clonotypes and omits some of them. Of 55,000 to 85,000 clones listed, 90% are singletons. The source was peripheral blood, collected in the third trimester of pregnancy. The source is a female donor with multiple sclerosis, enrolled in a pregnancy study. Each CDR3 is given with its conserved first and last residue. D genes are given only for firm matches. Expanded clones are given a class, and other clones once, few, many or no size at all.

- | - | TRBJ2-7 | TRBV5-1 | CASSLPTYEQYF | TGCGCCAGCAGCTTACCTACCTACGAGCAGTACTTC
once | TRBD1 | TRBJ2-7 | TRBV6-6 | CASSYIGQGLHEQYF | TGTGCCAGCAGTTACATCGGACAGGGTTTACACGAGCAGTACTTC
few | TRBD1 | TRBJ1-3 | TRBV19 | CASSEQGAKTGNTIYF | TGTGCCAGTAGCGAACAGGGGGCGAAGACTGGAAACACCATATATTTT
- | TRBD2 | TRBJ2-5 | TRBV6-5 | CASSTPGGWGETQYF | TGTGCCAGCAGTACGCCCGGGGGGTGGGGGGAGACCCAGTACTTC
- | TRBD1 | TRBJ1-1 | TRBV11-1 | CASSVTGEQTEAFF | TGTGCCAGCAGCGTCACAGGGGAGCAGACTGAAGCTTTCTTT
few | TRBD1 | TRBJ2-1 | TRBV7-9 | CASSLSRGRNEQFF | TGTGCCAGCAGCTTATCGAGGGGGCGGAATGAGCAGTTCTTC
- | - | TRBJ2-3 | TRBV7-7 | CASSLGASTDTQYF | TGTGCCAGCAGCTTAGGCGCGAGCACAGATACGCAGTATTTT
- | - | TRBJ2-3 | TRBV5-1 | CASSLETPSTDTQYF | TGCGCCAGCAGCTTGGAGACACCTAGCACAGATACGCAGTATTTT
- | - | TRBJ1-2 | TRBV28 | CASELDSSNYGYTF | TGTGCCAGCGAATTGGACAGTTCTAACTATGGCTACACCTTC
few | TRBD1 | TRBJ1-1 | TRBV4-1 | CASSQVTGKNTEAFF | TGCGCCAGCAGCCAAGTGACAGGGAAAAACACTGAAGCTTTCTTT
- | TRBD2 | TRBJ2-1 | TRBV11-3 | CASSSGSGRGTQNEQFF | TGTGCCAGCAGCTCCGGCAGCGGGAGAGGGACACAGAATGAGCAGTTCTTC
- | TRBD1 | TRBJ2-2 | TRBV19 | CASSITAGGAGELFF | TGTGCCAGTAGTATAACAGCAGGGGGTGCCGGGGAGCTGTTTTTT
- | TRBD1 | TRBJ1-1 | TRBV7-2 | CASSTQGGGTEAFF | TGTGCCAGCAGCACACAGGGGGGTGGCACTGAAGCTTTCTTT
- | TRBD2 | TRBJ2-4 | TRBV7-2 | CASSSIAGNKNIQYF | TGTGCCAGCAGTTCTATAGCGGGGAACAAAAACATTCAGTACTTC
- | TRBD1 | TRBJ2-7 | TRBV7-9 | CASSWTGGGDEQYF | TGTGCCAGCAGCTGGACAGGGGGCGGCGACGAGCAGTACTTC
- | TRBD1 | TRBJ1-2 | TRBV30 | CAWIAGGGYGYTF | TGTGCCTGGATCGCAGGGGGTGGGTATGGCTACACCTTC
- | - | TRBJ2-2 | TRBV12-5 | CASGYLGVIANTGELFF | TGTGCTAGTGGCTACCTAGGGGTTATTGCGAACACCGGGGAGCTGTTTTTT
- | TRBD1 | TRBJ1-2 | TRBV19 | CASSPGQGNYGYTF | TGTGCCAGTAGTCCCGGACAGGGGAACTATGGCTACACCTTC
- | TRBD2 | TRBJ2-3 | TRBV27 | CASSFFSGGMGQTQYF | TGTGCCAGCAGTTTTTTTAGCGGGGGGATGGGACAAACGCAGTATTTT
once | TRBD1 | TRBJ2-7 | TRBV7-9 | CASSPTTGGISYEQYF | TGTGCCAGCAGCCCGACGACAGGGGGGATCTCCTACGAGCAGTACTTC
- | - | TRBJ1-1 | TRBV6-5 | CASSRTKNTEAFF | TGTGCCAGCAGTCGAACAAAGAACACTGAAGCTTTCTTT
- | - | TRBJ2-1 | TRBV4-1 | CASSQGIADPPEGEQFF | TGCGCCAGCAGCCAAGGTATCGCTGACCCTCCTGAGGGTGAGCAGTTCTTC
- | TRBD2 | TRBJ2-2 | TRBV7-3 | CASSLGLAGGTGELFF | TGTGCCAGCAGCTTGGGTCTAGCGGGGGGCACCGGGGAGCTGTTTTTT
- | TRBD1 | TRBJ2-6 | TRBV4-3 | CASSQGRTGSYLGANVLTF | TGCGCCAGCAGCCAAGGCCGGACAGGGTCCTATCTTGGGGCCAACGTCCTGACTTTC
- | - | TRBJ1-5 | TRBV2 | CASRGEDQPQHF | TGTGCCAGCAGGGGGGAGGATCAGCCCCAGCATTTT
- | - | TRBJ2-3 | TRBV27 | CASSEGGPQYF | TGTGCCAGCAGCGAGGGTGGCCCGCAGTATTTT
- | TRBD1 | TRBJ2-7 | TRBV7-6 | CASSSLGQGTYEQYF | TGTGCCAGCAGCTCCCTCGGACAGGGGACCTACGAGCAGTACTTC
once | TRBD2 | TRBJ2-7 | TRBV19 | CASSSPSGGRGQYF | TGTGCCAGTAGTAGCCCTAGCGGGGGCCGGGGGCAGTACTTC
few | TRBD1 | TRBJ2-7 | TRBV10-3 | CANSPQGEPYEQYF | TGTGCCAACAGCCCTCAGGGGGAACCTTACGAGCAGTACTTC
- | TRBD2 | TRBJ2-1 | TRBV27 | CASSRDYRGNEQFF | TGTGCCAGCAGTCGGGACTACCGTGGGAATGAGCAGTTCTTC
- | - | TRBJ2-1 | TRBV21-1 | CASSRDRVNEQFF | TGTGCCAGCAGCCGGGACAGGGTAAATGAGCAGTTCTTC
- | - | TRBJ1-1 | TRBV29-1 | CSASGFSAAFF | TGCAGCGCTAGCGGGTTCTCCGCGGCTTTCTTT
- | TRBD2 | TRBJ2-3 | TRBV30 | CAWSDPGGTDTQYF | TGTGCCTGGAGCGATCCCGGGGGGACAGATACGCAGTATTTT
- | - | TRBJ2-5 | TRBV7-9 | CASSFAWRGSEETQYF | TGTGCCAGCAGCTTCGCTTGGCGGGGTTCGGAAGAGACCCAGTACTTC
- | TRBD1 | TRBJ1-5 | TRBV30 | CAWRDRANQPQHF | TGTGCCTGGAGAGACAGGGCCAATCAGCCCCAGCATTTT
- | TRBD1 | TRBJ1-1 | TRBV29-1 | CSPMGDSGTTAFF | TGCAGCCCCATGGGGGACAGCGGAACCACAGCTTTCTTT
- | - | TRBJ2-5 | TRBV29-1 | CSVRQSQETQYF | TGCAGCGTTAGACAGTCTCAAGAGACCCAGTACTTC
- | TRBD2 | TRBJ2-3 | TRBV5-5 | CASSWTSGGGGDTQYF | TGTGCCAGCAGCTGGACTAGCGGGGGCGGGGGAGATACGCAGTATTTT
- | TRBD1 | TRBJ1-5 | TRBV6-6 | CASSDLDRERGQPQHF | TGTGCCAGCAGTGACTTGGACAGGGAGAGAGGGCAGCCCCAGCATTTT
- | - | TRBJ2-7 | TRBV30 | CAWGQGGDEQYF | TGTGCCTGGGGACAGGGAGGGGACGAGCAGTACTTC
- | - | TRBJ2-1 | TRBV19 | CASSTRERGYNEQFF | TGTGCCAGTAGTACTCGGGAGAGGGGATACAATGAGCAGTTCTTC
- | TRBD1 | TRBJ1-1 | TRBV18 | CASSLRTGLDTEAFF | TGTGCCAGCTCACTTCGGACAGGGCTAGACACTGAAGCTTTCTTT
- | - | TRBJ1-5 | TRBV15 | CATSRVSQGNSNQPQHF | TGTGCCACCAGCAGAGTTTCACAGGGAAATAGCAATCAGCCCCAGCATTTT
- | TRBD1 | TRBJ2-5 | TRBV2 | CASGGTGTRVETQYF | TGTGCCAGCGGGGGGACAGGGACAAGGGTGGAGACCCAGTACTTC
- | TRBD2 | TRBJ2-7 | TRBV5-1 | CASSRSGSSYEQYF | TGCGCCAGCAGTCGAAGCGGGAGTTCCTACGAGCAGTACTTC
- | TRBD2 | TRBJ2-7 | TRBV6-5 | CASSYSSPGLAYEQYF | TGTGCCAGCAGTTACTCGAGCCCGGGACTAGCCTACGAGCAGTACTTC
- | TRBD1 | TRBJ2-3 | TRBV12-5 | CASGLGSRDRVSDTQYF | TGTGCTAGTGGTTTGGGAAGCCGGGACAGGGTTTCGGATACGCAGTATTTT
- | - | TRBJ2-5 | TRBV7-9 | CASSLVPQGETQYF | TGTGCCAGCAGCTTAGTGCCTCAGGGAGAGACCCAGTACTTC
- | TRBD2 | TRBJ2-7 | TRBV29-1 | CSVEPRTSGGFEQYF | TGCAGCGTTGAACCTAGGACTAGCGGGGGGTTCGAGCAGTACTTC
- | TRBD2 | TRBJ2-1 | TRBV5-1 | CASSLVGTSGGSAYNEQFF | TGCGCCAGCAGCTTGGTAGGGACTAGCGGGGGGTCAGCCTACAATGAGCAGTTCTTC
- | TRBD2 | TRBJ2-3 | TRBV9 | CASSVGKGLAGGDTQYF | TGTGCCAGCAGCGTAGGGAAAGGGCTAGCGGGGGGAGATACGCAGTATTTT
- | TRBD2 | TRBJ2-7 | TRBV5-4 | CASSPGAGGYEQYF | TGTGCCAGCAGCCCTGGAGCGGGAGGCTACGAGCAGTACTTC
- | - | TRBJ2-5 | TRBV29-1 | CSVGPRTAGETQYF | TGCAGCGTTGGCCCCCGGACCGCGGGGGAGACCCAGTACTTC